The 10 T cell receptor beta chains below all came from one sample that was sequenced in a study of blood T cell repertoires in COVID-19. The protocol was immunoSEQ multiplex PCR, while the TCRdb copy is restricted to in-frame clones and leaves out a portion. The data show a few hundred thousand clones, roughly 84% seen once. The sequenced sample was peripheral blood. The receptors derive from a woman between 45 and 60 years old with acute or convalescent COVID-19.

CDR3: CASSVPKQGLAKNIQYF. CDR3 sequence (DNA): TGTGCCAGCAGTGTACCGAAACAGGGGCTAGCCAAAAACATTCAGTACTTC. V usage is TRBV2 and J usage is TRBJ2-4; 7 bases are shared with TRBD1. This CDR3 contains 17 residues. The ends lost 4 bases at V and 0 bases at J; junction bases unmatched: 9. Germline values: CDR1 SNHLY, CDR2 FYNNEI. The variable domain in full, completed from reference TRBV2 and TRBJ2-4, reads EPEVTQTPSHQVTQMGQEVILRCVPISNHLYFYWYRQILGQKVEFLVSFYNNEISEKSEIFDDQFSVERPDGSNFTLKIRSTKLEDSAMYFCASSVPKQGLAKNIQYFGAGTRLSVL.

This clone was observed a single time. The J gene is TRBJ2-5, the V gene TRBV7-8; 7 nucleotides line up with TRBD1. Germline CDR1 reads SGHVS; CDR2 reads FQNEAQ. V shed 6 bases, J shed 3 bases, and the junction held 13 bases outside the gene matches. CDR3 length: 16 residues. CDR3 residues: CASRAQGIVLKETQYF. CDR3 DNA sequence: TGTGCCAGCAGGGCACAGGGGATCGTCCTTAAAGAGACCCAGTACTTC. The variable domain in full, completed from reference TRBV7-8 and TRBJ2-5, reads GAGVSQSPRYKVAKRGQDVALRCDPISGHVSLFWYQQALGQGPEFLTYFQNEAQLDKSGLPSDRFFAERPEGSVSTLKIQRTQQEDSAVYLCASRAQGIVLKETQYFGPGTRLLVL.

CDR3 in amino acids: CATSERQGSTYEQYF. Here the CDR3 DNA reads TGTGCCACCAGTGAGCGACAGGGGAGTACCTACGAGCAGTACTTC. The rearrangement uses TRBV24-1 and TRBJ2-7; 8 bases agree with TRBD1. This CDR3 contains 15 residues. Trimming removed 4 bases from V and 2 bases from J; junction bases left unmatched: 6. The germline CDR1 and CDR2 sequences are KGHDR and SFDVKD.

V gene TRBV6-6 combines with J gene TRBJ1-6; D remains unclear. V lost 6 bases and J 10 bases, leaving 10 bases between the germline ends. The germline V gene encodes CDR1 MNHNY and CDR2 SVGAGI (reference sequence). The CDR3 runs 12 residues. This CDR3 reads CASRNRNSPLHF. In DNA, the CDR3 is TGTGCCAGCAGAAACAGAAACTCACCCCTCCACTTT.

The V gene is TRBV7-9, the J gene TRBJ2-1; 8 nucleotides agree with TRBD1. V shed 7 bases and J 4 bases; nucleotides not matched to a gene: 6. Germline-derived CDR1 and CDR2 are SEHNR and FQNEAQ (reference sequence). The CDR3 has 14 residues. CDR3 sequence: CASIYRDRYNEQFF. Written as DNA, the CDR3 is TGTGCCAGCATCTACCGGGACAGGTACAATGAGCAGTTCTTC.

The chain has TRBV9 and TRBJ2-3; D gene uncertain. V was shortened by 4 bases and J by 0 bases, with 12 bases between the two germline ends. The CDR3 is 15 residues long. Germline V gives CDR1 SGDLS, CDR2 YYNGEE. The CDR3: CASSILAASTDTQYF. The CDR3 DNA follows: TGTGCCAGCAGCATATTAGCCGCTAGCACAGATACGCAGTATTTT.

Only a few counts were recorded for this clone. The rearrangement links TRBV4-2 to TRBJ2-7, with 10 bases lining up with TRBD2. This CDR3 contains 15 residues. The V segment lost 4 bases and the J segment 3 bases; nucleotides outside the gene matches: 6. Looked up from germline, CDR1 is LGHNA and CDR2 is YNFKEQ. CDR3 DNA: TGTGCCAGCAGCCCCTCACTAGCGGGGAACTACGAGCAGTACTTC. Translated, it gives CASSPSLAGNYEQYF.

The genes are TRBV19 and TRBJ2-5; 11 positions match TRBD2. CDR3 length: 14 amino acids. V dropped 7 bases and J dropped 2; count of bases not matched to a gene: 3. Germline V CDR1 and CDR2: LNHDA, SQIVND (reference sequence). The CDR3 protein is CASNSGGGQETQYF. CDR3 coding DNA: TGTGCCAGTAATAGCGGGGGGGGACAAGAGACCCAGTACTTC.

V is TRBV28 and J is TRBJ1-5; D call uncertain. Germline V CDR1 and CDR2: MDHEN, SYDVKM. The V end was cut by 6 bases, the J end by 0 bases, with 21 bases between. This CDR3 is 18 amino acids long. CDR3 in amino acids: CASRPLGRAYYSNQPQHF. The CDR3 nucleotides are TGTGCCAGCAGGCCCCTCGGTCGAGCGTATTATAGCAATCAGCCCCAGCATTTT.

The gene calls are TRBV14 and TRBJ2-6; D not resolved. Germline-derived CDR1 and CDR2 are SGHDN and FVKESK. The CDR3 consists of 15 residues. Trimming took 1 base from V and 1 from J, leaving 5 bases between them. The CDR3 is CASSQARSGANVLTF. The DNA for the CDR3 is TGTGCCAGCAGCCAAGCGCGGTCTGGGGCCAACGTCCTGACTTTC.